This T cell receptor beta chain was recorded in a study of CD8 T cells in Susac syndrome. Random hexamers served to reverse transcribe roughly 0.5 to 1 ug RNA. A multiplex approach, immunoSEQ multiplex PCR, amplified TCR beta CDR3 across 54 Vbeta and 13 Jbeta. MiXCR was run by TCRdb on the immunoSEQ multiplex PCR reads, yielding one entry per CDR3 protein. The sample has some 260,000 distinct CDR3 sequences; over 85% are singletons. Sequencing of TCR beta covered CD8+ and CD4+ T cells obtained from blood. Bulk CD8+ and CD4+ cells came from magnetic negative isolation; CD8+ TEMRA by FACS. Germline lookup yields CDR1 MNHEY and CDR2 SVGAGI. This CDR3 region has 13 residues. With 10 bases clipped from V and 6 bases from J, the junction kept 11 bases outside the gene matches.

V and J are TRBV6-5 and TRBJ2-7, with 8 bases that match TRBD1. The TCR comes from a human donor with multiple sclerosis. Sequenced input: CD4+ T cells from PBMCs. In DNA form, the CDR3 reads TGTGCCACCAAGGTCAGGGGGCTAAGCGAGCAGTACTTC. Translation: CATKVRGLSEQYF.